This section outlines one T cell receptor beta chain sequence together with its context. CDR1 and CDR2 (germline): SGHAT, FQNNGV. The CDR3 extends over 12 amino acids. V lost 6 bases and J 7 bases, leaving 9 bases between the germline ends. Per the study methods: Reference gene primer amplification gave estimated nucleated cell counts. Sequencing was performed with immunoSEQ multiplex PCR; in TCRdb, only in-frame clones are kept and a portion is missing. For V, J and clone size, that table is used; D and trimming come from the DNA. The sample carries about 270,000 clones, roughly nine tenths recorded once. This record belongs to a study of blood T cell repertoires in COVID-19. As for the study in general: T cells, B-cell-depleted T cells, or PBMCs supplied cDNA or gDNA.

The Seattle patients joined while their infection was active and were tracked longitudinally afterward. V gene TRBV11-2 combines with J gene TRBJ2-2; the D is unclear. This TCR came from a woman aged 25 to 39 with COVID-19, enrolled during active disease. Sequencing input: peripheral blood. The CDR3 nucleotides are TGTGCCAGCAGGGAGAGGATCGGGGAGCTGTTTTTT. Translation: CASRERIGELFF.